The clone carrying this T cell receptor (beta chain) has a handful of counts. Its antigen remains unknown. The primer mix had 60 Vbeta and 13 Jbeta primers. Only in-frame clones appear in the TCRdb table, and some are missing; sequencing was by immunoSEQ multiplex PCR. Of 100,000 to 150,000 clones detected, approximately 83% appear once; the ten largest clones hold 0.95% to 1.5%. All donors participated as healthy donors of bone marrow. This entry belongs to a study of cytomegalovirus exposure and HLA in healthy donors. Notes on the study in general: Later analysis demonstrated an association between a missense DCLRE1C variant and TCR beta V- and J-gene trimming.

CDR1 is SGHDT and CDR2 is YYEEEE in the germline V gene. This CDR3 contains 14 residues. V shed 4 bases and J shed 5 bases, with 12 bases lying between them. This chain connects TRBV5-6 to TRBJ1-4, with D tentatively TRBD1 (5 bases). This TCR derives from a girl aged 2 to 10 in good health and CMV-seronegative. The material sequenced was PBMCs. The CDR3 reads CASSAGHVNEKLFF. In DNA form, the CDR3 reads TGTGCCAGCAGCGCAGGACACGTCAATGAAAAACTGTTTTTT.